This T cell receptor beta chain was observed in a study of cytomegalovirus exposure and HLA in healthy donors. Study findings and constraints: CMV serostatus stood as the only immune exposure information on hand.

CDR3 length equals 14 residues. CDR1 and CDR2 from the germline V gene are MNHEY and SVGAGI. V was shortened by 0 bases and J by 3 bases, with 9 bases between the two germline ends. There are a few counts of this clone. Its cognate antigen is unknown. Both 60 Vbeta primers and 13 Jbeta primers went into the PCR. In the original workflow: Per a later analysis, the number of unique TCR beta chains was approximately 80 million, of which roughly 9.9 million were shared. The method was immunoSEQ multiplex PCR; TCRdb's version includes in-frame clones alone and lacks a portion of them. That table supplies the V and J calls and clone size; D and trimming were determined from the DNA. The sample includes 110,000 or so clones, 74% seen only once; the top ten take roughly 11%.

Material: PBMCs. The origin of this receptor is a woman aged 45-60 years in good health and CMV-seropositive. This rearrangement joins TRBV6-5 to TRBJ2-7, with D hard to call. CDR3 residues: CASSYSAVFYEQYF. The CDR3 coding sequence is TGTGCCAGCAGTTACTCCGCAGTATTCTACGAGCAGTACTTC.